The 9 T cell receptor beta chains presented below share a single source sample, sequenced in a study of monozygotic twins with inflammatory bowel disease. Following a re-call of the 5' RACE reads, TCRdb has one entry per CDR3 protein and lacks DNA. This sample's table reports approximately 400,000 distinct CDR3 sequences. The sequencing sample was made of blood. These receptors originate from a human donor with ulcerative colitis or Crohn's disease, or a healthy co-twin of an affected twin (not recorded which).

This chain connects TRBV7-9 to TRBJ2-5; there is no DNA to check the TCRdb D call of TRBD2. CDR1 is SEHNR and CDR2 is FQNEAQ in the germline V gene (reference sequence). This CDR3 is 17 amino acids long. The CDR3 loop is CASSFLPGTSGGKTQYF.

The V and J genes are TRBV7-2 and TRBJ2-1; TCRdb returns TRBD2, unconfirmable since there is no DNA. The CDR3 sequence is 16 residues long. Per germline, CDR1 SGHTA and CDR2 FQGNSA. This chain's CDR3 is CASSSLAGGRYNEQFF.

The V and J genes are TRBV4-1 and TRBJ2-3. There are 16 residues in the CDR3. Germline V CDR1 and CDR2: MGHRA, YSYEKL. This CDR3 is CASSQAPRVSTDTQYF.

V usage is TRBV7-8 and J usage is TRBJ2-1; the D gene TCRdb calls, TRBD2, cannot be checked with no DNA. Germline CDR1 reads SGHVS; CDR2 reads FQNEAQ. The CDR3 spans 16 residues. The CDR3 reads CASTLYGGRAVNEQFF.

The genes are TRBV9 and TRBJ1-4; there is no DNA to check the TCRdb D call of TRBD1. The CDR3 length is 15 residues. Per germline, CDR1 SGDLS and CDR2 YYNGEE. CDR3 amino acids: CASSTSGTGGEKLFF.

The rearrangement joins TRBV24-1 to TRBJ2-1; TCRdb calls TRBD2, which cannot be checked without DNA. This CDR3 is built from 15 residues. The germline gives CDR1 KGHDR, CDR2 SFDVKD. CDR3 sequence reads: CATSRTSGNYNEQFF.

The chain has TRBV19 and TRBJ2-1; the TCRdb call, TRBD1, lacks DNA for checking. Germline V gene sequence: CDR1 LNHDA, CDR2 SQIVND (reference sequence). This CDR3 spans 14 amino acids. The CDR3 here is CASKTGGTYNEQFF.

CDR3 in amino acids: CAWAAGGSYNEQFF. This chain links TRBV30 with TRBJ2-1. CDR3 length: 14 amino acids. Germline V gene data show CDR1 as GTSNPN and CDR2 as SVGIG (reference sequence).

The chain recombines TRBV29-1 with TRBJ1-1; TCRdb's assignment of TRBD1 cannot be checked, as there is no DNA. The CDR3 is 15 amino acids. Germline V CDR1 and CDR2: SQVTM, ANQGSEA. This chain's CDR3 is CSFSSGGKTNTEAFF.